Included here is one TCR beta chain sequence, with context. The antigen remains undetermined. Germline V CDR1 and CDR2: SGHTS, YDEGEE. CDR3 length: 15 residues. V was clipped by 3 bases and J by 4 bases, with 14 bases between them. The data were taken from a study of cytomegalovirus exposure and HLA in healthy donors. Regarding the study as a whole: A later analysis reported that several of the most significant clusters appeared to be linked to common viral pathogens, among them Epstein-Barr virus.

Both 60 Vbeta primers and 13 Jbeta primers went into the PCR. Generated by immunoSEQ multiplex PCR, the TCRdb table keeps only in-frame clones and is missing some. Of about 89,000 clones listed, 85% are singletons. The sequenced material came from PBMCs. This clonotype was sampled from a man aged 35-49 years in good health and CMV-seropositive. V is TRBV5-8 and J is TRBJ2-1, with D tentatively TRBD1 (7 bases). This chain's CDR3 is CASSSLRGDYNEQFF. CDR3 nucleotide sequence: TGTGCCAGCAGCTCCCTCAGGGGGGATTACAATGAGCAGTTCTTC.